Shown below are 30 T cell receptor beta chains from a single sample sequenced in a study of cytomegalovirus exposure and HLA in healthy donors. With 60 Vbeta and 13 Jbeta primers, the PCR was carried out. Sequenced by immunoSEQ multiplex PCR; TCRdb stores in-frame clones only, minus some. This sample carries some 120,000 clones, about 86% of them seen once, and the ten largest clones take 3.9%. Sequencing was performed on PBMCs. All receptors come from a woman in her thirties in good health and CMV-seronegative.

This chain joins TRBV6-6 and TRBJ2-7; the match to TRBD2 covers 7 bases. Germline trimming cut 0 bases from V and 5 bases from J; bases unmatched to any gene: 7. Germline lookup yields CDR1 MNHNY and CDR2 SVGAGI (reference sequence). The CDR3 sequence is 15 residues long. This CDR3 is CASSYSGGPAHEQYF. The CDR3 nucleotides are TGTGCCAGCAGTTACTCGGGAGGGCCGGCCCACGAGCAGTACTTC.

This clone was counted between two and nine times. The chain is built from TRBV10-3 and TRBJ2-7; 16 nucleotides line up with TRBD2. The CDR3 has 15 amino acids. With V trimmed by 7 bases and J by 4 bases, 4 bases remained unmatched. CDR1 and CDR2 (germline): ENHRY, SYGVKD. The CDR3 sequence: CAIKGTSGRGYEQYF. The CDR3 DNA sequence: TGTGCCATCAAGGGGACTAGCGGGAGGGGGTACGAGCAGTACTTC.

The rearrangement uses TRBV27 and TRBJ2-1; 7 nucleotides match TRBD2. V gave up 3 bases and J gave up 0 bases; unmatched junction bases: 2. The germline gives CDR1 MNHEY, CDR2 SMNVEV (reference sequence). This CDR3 is built from 15 residues. CDR3: CASSLGGSSYNEQFF. The CDR3 DNA reads as TGTGCCAGCAGTTTGGGAGGGAGCTCCTACAATGAGCAGTTCTTC.

This clone was observed a few times. The chain couples TRBV4-1 to TRBJ2-1; 7 positions agree with TRBD2. V shed 3 bases, J shed 2 bases, and the junction held 7 bases outside the gene matches. CDR1 is MGHRA and CDR2 is YSYEKL in the germline V gene. This CDR3 is built from 16 residues. The CDR3 DNA is TGCGCCAGCAGCCAGGGAGCGGGAATAACCTACAATGAGCAGTTCTTC. This encodes CASSQGAGITYNEQFF.

The V and J genes are TRBV14 and TRBJ2-1; the match to TRBD2 covers 8 bases. This CDR3 contains 13 residues. V lost 0 bases, J lost 16 bases, and 8 bases stayed unmatched. Germline CDR1 SGHDN, CDR2 FVKESK. CDR3 residues: CASSQEWSGSIFF. In DNA, the CDR3 is TGTGCCAGCAGCCAAGAGTGGAGCGGGAGTATCTTCTTC.

This clone was detected only a few times. The gene calls are TRBV6-1 and TRBJ1-4; D remains ambiguous. V lost 4 bases, J lost 13 bases, and 7 bases lay in between. The CDR3 sequence is 10 residues long. The germline V gene has CDR1 MNHNS and CDR2 SASEGT. The CDR3 here is CASSALRLFF. CDR3 bases: TGTGCCAGCAGTGCTTTGAGACTGTTTTTT.

The chain uses TRBV18 and TRBJ2-5; a weak D match, TRBD2 (5 bases). Germline CDR1 reads KGHSH; CDR2 reads LQKENI. Deletions cut 1 base from V and 5 bases from J, with 8 bases between. This CDR3 is 13 amino acids long. DNA of the CDR3: TGTGCCAGCTCACCACGGGAGACGGAGACCCAGTACTTC. Translating it yields CASSPRETETQYF.

The chain carries TRBV10-2 and TRBJ2-7; TRBD2 aligns across 11 bases. The CDR3 spans 14 residues. V trimming: 2 bases; J trimming: 5 bases; junction bases outside the gene matches: 2. Germline V lookup: CDR1 WSHSY, CDR2 SAAADI. The CDR3 nucleotides read TGCGCCAGCAGTGAGACTAGCGGGAGAAACGAGCAGTACTTC. Its protein is CASSETSGRNEQYF.

The rearrangement links TRBV7-9 to TRBJ2-5; a weak D match, TRBD2 (5 bases). Trimming shortened V by 4 bases and J by 4 bases, and 22 bases separated the two germline ends. CDR1 SEHNR and CDR2 FQNEAQ come from the germline V gene (reference sequence). This CDR3 comprises 17 residues. Here the CDR3 DNA reads TGTGCCAGCAGCTCTTCCAAGGCCGGGGTCTCGGGAGAGACCCAGTACTTC. Protein sequence: CASSSSKAGVSGETQYF.

The V and J genes are TRBV5-4 and TRBJ2-3; maybe TRBD1 (6 bases). The length of the CDR3 is 15 residues. From germline, CDR1 is SGHNT and CDR2 YYREEE (reference sequence). Trimming pared 0 bases from V and 1 base from J, leaving 9 bases between. CDR3 amino acids: CASSLDREGTDTQYF. For the CDR3, the DNA is TGTGCCAGCAGCTTGGACAGGGAAGGCACAGATACGCAGTATTTT. The entire variable domain, with the rest obtained from reference TRBV5-4 and TRBJ2-3, is as follows: ETGVTQSPTHLIKTRGQQVTLRCSSQSGHNTVSWYQQALGQGPQFIFQYYREEENGRGNFPPRFSGLQFPNYSSELNVNALELDDSALYLCASSLDREGTDTQYFGPGTRLTVL.

The chain is built from TRBV5-1 and TRBJ2-3, with 7 bases fitting TRBD1. Germline CDR1 SGHRS, CDR2 YFSETQ. The CDR3 length is 14 residues. V lost 4 bases and J lost 2; bases outside the gene matches: 4. The CDR3 DNA follows: TGCGCCAGCAGCCTGGGACAGACCACAGATACGCAGTATTTT. This encodes CASSLGQTTDTQYF.

The V and J genes are TRBV27 and TRBJ2-4, with D perhaps matching TRBD1 (8 bases). Germline assignment: CDR1 MNHEY and CDR2 SMNVEV (reference sequence). The CDR3 covers 14 residues. V gave up 10 bases and J gave up 3 bases, with 16 bases separating them. Here the CDR3 DNA reads TGTGCCAACCTGACAGGGGAGGGCAAAAACATTCAGTACTTC. Protein: CANLTGEGKNIQYF.

The chain carries TRBV7-6 and TRBJ1-5, with D perhaps matching TRBD1 (6 bases). Trimming stripped 1 base from V and 2 bases from J, with 12 bases between. CDR3 length: 16 residues. Looked up from germline, CDR1 is SGHVS and CDR2 is FNYEAQ. The CDR3 spells CASSLGTEGGNQPQHF. CDR3 coding DNA: TGTGCCAGCAGCTTAGGGACAGAGGGTGGCAATCAGCCCCAGCATTTT.

This clone has only one observation. The junction shows a germline mismatch at one end, possibly a read error. The J gene is TRBJ2-7, the V gene TRBV7-9, with a weak D call TRBD1 (6 bases). This CDR3 region has 13 residues. CDR1 is SEHNR and CDR2 is FQNEAQ in the germline V gene (reference sequence). CDR3 nucleotide sequence: TGTTCCAGCAGCCATAGACAGGCCTACGAGCAGTACTTC. As protein: CSSSHRQAYEQYF.

This sequence joins TRBV27 and TRBJ2-2; tentative D call: TRBD1 (5 bases). Between the trimmed V and J ends, which lost 2 bases and 4 bases, there was a span of 11 bases. Looked up from germline, CDR1 is MNHEY and CDR2 is SMNVEV (reference sequence). The length of the CDR3 is 15 residues. This CDR3 is CASSLVGAGTGELFF. CDR3 in DNA: TGTGCCAGCAGTTTAGTTGGGGCTGGCACCGGGGAGCTGTTTTTT.

In its sample, this clone was seen once. The chain uses TRBV5-8 and TRBJ2-2; 8 bases match TRBD2. V shed 1 base, J shed 7 bases, and the junction held 6 bases outside the gene matches. The CDR3 contains 15 residues. Germline assignment: CDR1 SGHTS and CDR2 YDEGEE. CDR3 region: CASSLSSAGGGELFF. The CDR3 DNA is TGTGCCAGCAGCTTGTCGTCGGCGGGAGGCGGGGAGCTGTTTTTT.

The V call is TRBV5-1, the J call TRBJ2-4, with D tentatively TRBD1 (6 bases). The CDR3 runs to 14 residues. CDR1 is SGHRS and CDR2 is YFSETQ in the germline V gene. The ends were cut back, 1 base at V and 2 bases at J, with 7 bases in the middle. The CDR3 bases are TGCGCCAGCAGCTTGAGGGGGACCAAAAACATTCAGTACTTC. Residues: CASSLRGTKNIQYF.

The chain has TRBV7-9 and TRBJ1-1; tentative D call: TRBD1 (5 bases). Germline CDR1 SEHNR, CDR2 FQNEAQ (reference sequence). V was trimmed by 3 bases and J by 0 bases, leaving 11 bases between them. The CDR3 sequence is 15 residues long. CDR3 coding DNA: TGTGCCAGCAGCTTGGGGGGATCCATGAACACTGAAGCTTTCTTT. This codes for CASSLGGSMNTEAFF.

The chain recombines TRBV5-5 with TRBJ2-7; D is ambiguous. Germline values: CDR1 SGHKS, CDR2 YYEKEE (reference sequence). V dropped 0 bases and J dropped 3 bases, with 10 bases sitting between them. The CDR3 totals 14 residues. CDR3: CASSLARNGYEQYF. As DNA, the CDR3 is TGTGCCAGCAGCTTGGCCAGGAATGGCTACGAGCAGTACTTC. The entire variable domain, with the rest obtained from reference TRBV5-5 and TRBJ2-7, is as follows: DAGVTQSPTHLIKTRGQQVTLRCSPISGHKSVSWYQQVLGQGPQFIFQYYEKEERGRGNFPDRFSARQFPNYSSELNVNALLLGDSALYLCASSLARNGYEQYFGPGTRLTVT.

In its sample, this clone was seen a few times. This rearrangement joins TRBV5-1 to TRBJ2-3, with D maybe TRBD2 (5 bases). The CDR3 sequence is 16 residues long. Trimming pared 0 bases from V and 1 base from J, leaving 12 bases between. Germline CDR1 and CDR2: SGHRS and YFSETQ. The CDR3 region has the DNA TGCGCCAGCAGCTTGGAGCTAGCCGTAGGCACAGATACGCAGTATTTT. Translating it yields CASSLELAVGTDTQYF.

As to this clone: Germline and junction disagree at one end, which may indicate a read error. In the same sample, other DNA sequences code for this CDR3. The V gene is TRBV7-2, the J gene TRBJ2-3; TRBD2 aligns across 10 bases. This CDR3 has 16 amino acids. Germline CDR1 reads SGHTA; CDR2 reads FQGNSA. The CDR3 is CASSLALAGGTDTQYF. CDR3 nucleotides: TGTGCCAGCAGCCTAGCGCTAGCGGGGGGCACAGATACGCAGTATTTT.

Written as DNA, the CDR3 is TGTGCCAGCAGTTCCCGGCTAGCGCCTACTTCCTACGAGCAGTACTTC. Translated: CASSSRLAPTSYEQYF. The chain links TRBV28 to TRBJ2-7, with D perhaps matching TRBD2 (6 bases). The germline V gene has CDR1 MDHEN and CDR2 SYDVKM. The V gene lost 4 bases and the J gene lost 1 base, with 17 bases spanning the gap. The CDR3 covers 16 residues.

The rearrangement uses TRBV19 and TRBJ2-3; tentative D call: TRBD1 (6 bases). Germline values: CDR1 LNHDA, CDR2 SQIVND (reference sequence). The CDR3 runs to 17 residues. The V gene lost 1 base and the J gene lost 3 bases, with 17 bases spanning the gap. This chain's CDR3 is CASSIVSGTFSTDTQYF. The DNA for the CDR3 is TGTGCCAGTAGTATAGTGTCCGGGACATTCTCTACAGATACGCAGTATTTT.

This chain joins TRBV6-6 and TRBJ2-5; a weak D match, TRBD2 (5 bases). CDR1 and CDR2 (germline): MNHNY, SVGAGI (reference sequence). The CDR3 sequence is 14 residues long. Trimming left V 0 bases short and J 2 bases short, with 7 bases between. CDR3 DNA sequence: TGTGCCAGCAGTTACTCAGAGCGGCAAGAGACCCAGTACTTC. Amino acids: CASSYSERQETQYF.

This chain connects TRBV2 to TRBJ2-2, with 7 bases matching TRBD2. V trimming: 3 bases; J trimming: 5 bases; junction bases outside the gene matches: 3. CDR3 length: 14 residues. Per the germline V gene, CDR1 is SNHLY and CDR2 is FYNNEI. CDR3 sequence (DNA): TGTGCCAGCAGTGACGCGGGAGTAACCGGGGAGCTGTTTTTT. Translating it yields CASSDAGVTGELFF. The full variable domain, its missing parts supplied by reference TRBV2 and TRBJ2-2, is EPEVTQTPSHQVTQMGQEVILRCVPISNHLYFYWYRQILGQKVEFLVSFYNNEISEKSEIFDDQFSVERPDGSNFTLKIRSTKLEDSAMYFCASSDAGVTGELFFGEGSRLTVL.

The chain employs TRBV10-1 and TRBJ1-3; D is unclear. This CDR3 spans 15 amino acids. V lost 3 bases and J 0 bases, leaving 9 bases between the germline ends. Germline V CDR1 and CDR2: WNHNN, SYGVQD (reference sequence). CDR3 region: CASSDTADSGNTIYF. The DNA of the CDR3 is TGCGCCAGCAGTGATACAGCTGACTCTGGAAACACCATATATTTT.

The chain joins TRBV4-1 to TRBJ1-2, with TRBD1 as a possible D gene (6 bases). Germline CDR1 is MGHRA and CDR2 is YSYEKL. CDR3 length: 15 residues. With 4 bases removed from V and 3 bases from J, the gap between germline ends came to 15 bases. The CDR3, as DNA: TGCGCCAGCAGCCGAAATACAGGGATGGACTATGGCTACACCTTC. Translating gives CASSRNTGMDYGYTF.

V is TRBV6-6 and J is TRBJ2-1; 14 nucleotides align to TRBD2. Germline values: CDR1 MNHNY, CDR2 SVGAGI (reference sequence). CDR3 size: 16 residues. V was pared by 5 bases and J by 8 bases, with 8 bases of the junction left unmatched. The CDR3 loop reads CASSAPGLAGVDEQFF. The CDR3 region has the DNA TGTGCCAGCAGTGCGCCGGGACTAGCGGGAGTCGATGAGCAGTTCTTC.

The chain has TRBV5-6 and TRBJ1-1; D is undetermined. V lost 4 bases, J lost 3 bases, and 19 bases lay in between. Germline loops: CDR1 SGHDT, CDR2 YYEEEE. The CDR3 spans 16 residues. Here the CDR3 reads CASSAERIRRDTEAFF. CDR3 bases: TGTGCCAGCAGCGCGGAGAGGATTAGACGGGACACTGAAGCTTTCTTT.

The V gene is TRBV18, the J gene TRBJ2-7; 7 bases match TRBD1. After removal of 4 bases from V and 3 bases from J, the junction contained 9 bases not matched to a gene. Germline V gives CDR1 KGHSH, CDR2 LQKENI. The CDR3 length is 15 residues. CDR3 residues: CASSLGQATFYEQYF. The CDR3 DNA sequence: TGTGCCAGCTCACTCGGACAGGCCACTTTCTACGAGCAGTACTTC.